One sample yielded the 9 T cell receptor beta chains listed below, sequenced in a study of CD8 T cells in ankylosing spondylitis. TCRdb passed the 5' RACE reads through MiXCR, listing each CDR3 protein once. The sample records 200,000 or so distinct CDR3 sequences, over 10% being singletons. Material: blood, either unsorted or a sorted T cell fraction (not recorded which). The receptor source for this set is a female donor with ankylosing spondylitis or in good health (not recorded which).

This clonotype has only a few counts. This sequence joins TRBV12-3 or TRBV12-4 and TRBJ1-5; a weak D match, TRBD1 (6 bases). This CDR3 region has 13 residues. V was trimmed by 7 bases and J by 7 bases, leaving 14 bases between them. This chain's CDR3 is CASNQQGGQPQHF. CDR3 DNA sequence: TGTGCCAGCAACCAACAGGGTGGCCAGCCCCAGCATTTT.

Concerning this clonotype: A clone one base away is much larger, so this may be a read error. The chain has TRBV6-2 or TRBV6-3 and TRBJ1-1; D is unresolved. Per the germline V gene, CDR1 is MNHEY and CDR2 is SVGEGT. This CDR3 comprises 13 residues. As DNA, the CDR3 is TGTACCAGCAGTTACTTGGGGAGCACTGAAGCTTTCTTT. This codes for CTSSYLGSTEAFF.

This clonotype was picked up many times. This rearrangement joins TRBV9 to TRBJ2-5, with 9 bases that match TRBD1. CDR3 length equals 15 residues. Trimming took 0 bases from V and 2 from J; bases not matched to a gene: 2. Per the germline V gene, CDR1 is SGDLS and CDR2 is YYNGEE. Written as DNA, the CDR3 is TGTGCCAGCAGCGTAGGGGACAGGGAACAAGAGACCCAGTACTTC. Translation: CASSVGDREQETQYF.

This clonotype has at least ten counts. This chain connects TRBV4-1 to TRBJ2-2, with no clear D. This CDR3 comprises 16 residues. CDR1 is MGHRA, CDR2 YSYEKL, per germline. The V and J ends lost 0 bases and 5 bases respectively, with 13 bases between them. The CDR3 DNA follows: TGCGCCAGCAGCCAAGAGTTGAGGTTACCTACCGGGGAGCTGTTTTTT. Amino acids: CASSQELRLPTGELFF.

In this sample, this clonotype turned up many times. The chain combines TRBV5-1 with TRBJ2-2; D is unclear. V lost 2 bases to trimming and J lost 0 bases, with 8 bases between them. Germline V gene lookup returns CDR1 SGHRS and CDR2 YFSETQ. The CDR3 runs 15 residues. The CDR3 bases are TGCGCCAGCAGCTTAGGAGCGTCGAACACCGGGGAGCTGTTTTTT. Protein: CASSLGASNTGELFF. Complete variable domain (other parts from reference TRBV5-1 and TRBJ2-2): KAGVTQTPRYLIKTRGQQVTLSCSPISGHRSVSWYQQTPGQGLQFLFEYFSETQRNKGNFPGRFSGRQFSNSRSEMNVSTLELGDSALYLCASSLGASNTGELFFGEGSRLTVL.

This clonotype was detected ten times or more. The CDR3 nucleotides read TGCAGTGCTAGAGGGACTACAATTCAGCAGTTCTTC. Amino acids: CSARGTTIQQFF. This sequence joins TRBV20-1 and TRBJ2-1, with D perhaps matching TRBD2 (6 bases). The CDR3 is 12 amino acids. Per the germline V gene, CDR1 is DFQATT and CDR2 is SNEGSKA (reference sequence). V lost 1 base, J lost 11 bases, and 12 bases lay in between.

The rearrangement links TRBV7-2 to TRBJ2-1; 11 bases are a match to TRBD2. Germline-derived CDR1 and CDR2 are SGHTA and FQGNSA. This CDR3 comprises 16 residues. J was trimmed by 8 bases and V by 4 bases; bases with no gene match: 10. CDR3: CASSSRDLAGGDEQFF. DNA for the CDR3: TGTGCCAGCAGCTCGCGCGATCTAGCGGGAGGCGATGAGCAGTTCTTC.

This clonotype showed up many times. This rearrangement joins TRBV7-9 to TRBJ2-1; D gene ambiguous. This CDR3 is built from 13 residues. The V gene's germline CDR1 is SEHNR and CDR2 FQNEAQ (reference sequence). V lost 4 bases and J 6 bases, leaving 10 bases between the germline ends. The CDR3 reads CASSYLPSNEQFF. DNA for the CDR3: TGTGCCAGCAGCTACCTTCCCTCCAATGAGCAGTTCTTC.

This clonotype was observed many times. The chain combines TRBV4-3 with TRBJ2-1; TRBD1 agrees at 9 bases. Per germline, CDR1 LGHNA and CDR2 YSLEER. The V gene end was trimmed by 1 base and the J gene end by 8 bases; junction bases not matched to a gene: 9. The CDR3 length is 16 residues. The CDR3 DNA reads TGCGCCAGCAGCCAAGGGGGACAGGGCAAGTGGGATGAGCAGTTCTTC. Its translation is CASSQGGQGKWDEQFF.